These T cell receptor beta chains were read from a single sample in a study of shared clonotypes between healthy human individuals. Only in-frame clones appear in the TCRdb table, and some are missing; sequencing was by immunoSEQ multiplex PCR. Of 2.5 million or so clones detected, roughly 92% appear once; the ten largest clones hold around 0.15%. The sample comprised naive CD4+ T cells sorted from blood. These receptors originate from a man aged 18-30 years in good health. Each CDR3 is given with its conserved first and last residue. Fields, in order: clone size, J gene, D gene, V gene, CDR3 DNA, CDR3 protein. The D gene is left open where the match is weak. The size field is filled for only some rows; it gives once, few, many or a size class.

clone size: once; J gene: TRBJ2-1; D gene: TRBD2; V gene: TRBV5-1; CDR3 DNA: TGCGCCAGCAGGTCGGCGGGGGGGCGAACTCGAAGCTCCTACAATGAGCAGTTCTTC; CDR3 protein: CASRSAGGRTRSSYNEQFF
clone size: NA; J gene: TRBJ2-4; D gene: NA; V gene: TRBV25-1; CDR3 DNA: TGTGCCAGCAGGGCGGCGGGAGCCAAAAACATTCAGTACTTC; CDR3 protein: CASRAAGAKNIQYF
clone size: NA; J gene: TRBJ2-7; D gene: TRBD2; V gene: TRBV27; CDR3 DNA: TGTGCCAGCAGTCCCCGGCTAGCGGGATGGGGGGGCTACGAGCAGTACTTC; CDR3 protein: CASSPRLAGWGGYEQYF
clone size: NA; J gene: TRBJ1-2; D gene: NA; V gene: TRBV7-9; CDR3 DNA: TGTGCCAGCGGGATCTATGGCTACACCTTC; CDR3 protein: CASGIYGYTF
clone size: NA; J gene: TRBJ2-7; D gene: TRBD1; V gene: TRBV4-1; CDR3 DNA: TGCGCCAGCAGCCAAGGGACAGGGGGAACCTACGAGCAGTACTTC; CDR3 protein: CASSQGTGGTYEQYF
clone size: NA; J gene: TRBJ2-7; D gene: NA; V gene: TRBV28; CDR3 DNA: TGTGCCAGCAGTTTATTTTCCCCAGGACGCTACGAGCAGTACTTC; CDR3 protein: CASSLFSPGRYEQYF
clone size: NA; J gene: TRBJ2-7; D gene: TRBD1; V gene: TRBV5-1; CDR3 DNA: TGCGCCAGCAGCTTGTCTACCGGGACAGGGATTTACGAGCAGTACTTC; CDR3 protein: CASSLSTGTGIYEQYF
clone size: NA; J gene: TRBJ2-5; D gene: TRBD2; V gene: TRBV10-1; CDR3 DNA: TGCGCCAGCAGTGAGACCAGGACTAGCGGGAAAGAGACCCAGTACTTC; CDR3 protein: CASSETRTSGKETQYF
clone size: NA; J gene: TRBJ2-7; D gene: TRBD1; V gene: TRBV5-1; CDR3 DNA: TGCGCCAGCAGCTCGGGACAGACTACCTACGAGCAGTACTTC; CDR3 protein: CASSSGQTTYEQYF
clone size: NA; J gene: TRBJ2-1; D gene: TRBD1; V gene: TRBV7-8; CDR3 DNA: TGTGCCACCGCGGCGTTGCCATCGGGACAGGGTTACAATGAGCAGTTCTTC; CDR3 protein: CATAALPSGQGYNEQFF
clone size: NA; J gene: TRBJ1-2; D gene: TRBD1; V gene: TRBV19; CDR3 DNA: TGTGCCAGTAGTGCCCCGGACAGGCTTAATGGCTACACCTTC; CDR3 protein: CASSAPDRLNGYTF
clone size: NA; J gene: TRBJ2-7; D gene: TRBD1; V gene: TRBV19; CDR3 DNA: TGTGCCAGTAGTTCTTCCCTAGGACAGGGGATTTCCTACGAGCAGTACTTC; CDR3 protein: CASSSSLGQGISYEQYF
clone size: NA; J gene: TRBJ1-6; D gene: TRBD1; V gene: TRBV5-4; CDR3 DNA: TGTGCCAGCAGCTTTTTCCCGGGACAGGGCGAATCACCCCTCCACTTT; CDR3 protein: CASSFFPGQGESPLHF
clone size: NA; J gene: TRBJ1-4; D gene: NA; V gene: TRBV9; CDR3 DNA: TGTGCCAGCAGCCCCTCGTTCGAAAAACTGTTTTTT; CDR3 protein: CASSPSFEKLFF
clone size: few; J gene: TRBJ1-2; D gene: NA; V gene: TRBV5-4; CDR3 DNA: TGTGCCAGCAGCCCCTCCACAGACTATGGCTACACCTTC; CDR3 protein: CASSPSTDYGYTF
clone size: NA; J gene: TRBJ1-2; D gene: NA; V gene: TRBV19; CDR3 DNA: TGTGCCAGTAGTATTGGACCGGTAACTAGTGGCTACACCTTC; CDR3 protein: CASSIGPVTSGYTF
clone size: NA; J gene: TRBJ2-2; D gene: NA; V gene: TRBV10-1; CDR3 DNA: TGCGCCAGCAGTGTGCACCGTCAGGGGACCGGCACCGGGGAGCTGTTTTTT; CDR3 protein: CASSVHRQGTGTGELFF
clone size: NA; J gene: TRBJ2-1; D gene: TRBD2; V gene: TRBV28; CDR3 DNA: TGTGCCAGCAGTTCACCCGGGACTAGCGGGAGGGCCAAGTTCTTC; CDR3 protein: CASSSPGTSGRAKFF
clone size: NA; J gene: TRBJ1-1; D gene: NA; V gene: TRBV5-1; CDR3 DNA: TGCGCCAGCAGCTTGGGAGGGGGTAACACTGAAGCTTTCTTT; CDR3 protein: CASSLGGGNTEAFF
clone size: NA; J gene: TRBJ1-3; D gene: NA; V gene: TRBV4-2; CDR3 DNA: TGTGCCAGCAGCCAAGATTGGGTAGGGGTGTCTGGAAACACCATATATTTT; CDR3 protein: CASSQDWVGVSGNTIYF
clone size: NA; J gene: TRBJ2-1; D gene: NA; V gene: TRBV5-1; CDR3 DNA: TGCGCCAGCAGCGGTGGGGCGGGTACCTACAATGAGCAGTTCTTC; CDR3 protein: CASSGGAGTYNEQFF
clone size: NA; J gene: TRBJ2-3; D gene: NA; V gene: TRBV29-1; CDR3 DNA: TGCAGCGCTGCGTGGGGCCCAGATACGCAGTATTTT; CDR3 protein: CSAAWGPDTQYF
clone size: NA; J gene: TRBJ2-7; D gene: NA; V gene: TRBV5-4; CDR3 DNA: TGTGCCAGCAGCTTTCTGGGGACGGGGCAGTACTTC; CDR3 protein: CASSFLGTGQYF
clone size: NA; J gene: TRBJ2-3; D gene: TRBD1; V gene: TRBV4-1; CDR3 DNA: TGCGCCAGCAGCCAAGAGCAGGGGGCAGATACGCAGTATTTT; CDR3 protein: CASSQEQGADTQYF
clone size: NA; J gene: TRBJ1-1; D gene: NA; V gene: TRBV30; CDR3 DNA: TGTGCCTGGAGCGCCTCGGCAGTCACTGAAGCTTTCTTT; CDR3 protein: CAWSASAVTEAFF
clone size: few; J gene: TRBJ1-1; D gene: NA; V gene: TRBV18; CDR3 DNA: TGTGCCAGCTCACCACCGCACAGTCGGAACACTGAAGCTTTCTTT; CDR3 protein: CASSPPHSRNTEAFF
clone size: once; J gene: TRBJ2-7; D gene: NA; V gene: TRBV4-1; CDR3 DNA: TGCGCCAGCAGACAGATAGGGGCCATTCCCTACGAGCAGTACTTC; CDR3 protein: CASRQIGAIPYEQYF
clone size: NA; J gene: TRBJ2-3; D gene: NA; V gene: TRBV28; CDR3 DNA: TGTGCCAGCAACGTCGAGAACCCTAGCACAGATACGCAGTATTTT; CDR3 protein: CASNVENPSTDTQYF
clone size: NA; J gene: TRBJ2-7; D gene: NA; V gene: TRBV20-1; CDR3 DNA: TGCAGTGCTAGACCCCTTAGTCAGCAGTACTTC; CDR3 protein: CSARPLSQQYF
clone size: NA; J gene: TRBJ2-7; D gene: NA; V gene: TRBV6-1; CDR3 DNA: TGTGCCAGCAGTGAACAGGGAGAATCCCACTACGAGCAGTACTTC; CDR3 protein: CASSEQGESHYEQYF
clone size: NA; J gene: TRBJ1-2; D gene: NA; V gene: TRBV30; CDR3 DNA: TGTGCCTGGAAGGGTGGGGCTGACTATGGCTACACCTTC; CDR3 protein: CAWKGGADYGYTF
clone size: once; J gene: TRBJ2-7; D gene: TRBD2; V gene: TRBV6-1; CDR3 DNA: TGTGCCAGCAGTGAATATACTAGCGGGAGAGGCGAGCAGTACTTC; CDR3 protein: CASSEYTSGRGEQYF
clone size: NA; J gene: TRBJ1-1; D gene: NA; V gene: TRBV6-5; CDR3 DNA: TGTGCCAGCAGTCCCCAGGGGACAAGAGCTTTCTTT; CDR3 protein: CASSPQGTRAFF
clone size: NA; J gene: TRBJ2-7; D gene: TRBD1; V gene: TRBV5-1; CDR3 DNA: TGCGCCAGCAGCTTGGAGGGACAGGGGGAGCAGTACTTC; CDR3 protein: CASSLEGQGEQYF
clone size: NA; J gene: TRBJ2-1; D gene: TRBD2; V gene: TRBV7-8; CDR3 DNA: TGTGCCAGCAGCTATCGACTAGCGGAGAACTACAATGAGCAGTTCTTC; CDR3 protein: CASSYRLAENYNEQFF
clone size: NA; J gene: TRBJ1-6; D gene: NA; V gene: TRBV19; CDR3 DNA: TGTGCCAGTAGTTCCGGGTTGGTGGGGGAATCACCCCTCCACTTT; CDR3 protein: CASSSGLVGESPLHF
clone size: NA; J gene: TRBJ2-7; D gene: NA; V gene: TRBV7-6; CDR3 DNA: TGTGCCAGCAGCTTACCCGGGGCCGGGGGGCAGTACTTC; CDR3 protein: CASSLPGAGGQYF
clone size: NA; J gene: TRBJ2-3; D gene: TRBD2; V gene: TRBV29-1; CDR3 DNA: TGCAGCAGCATAGCGGGGGGGCCCACAGATACGCAGTATTTT; CDR3 protein: CSSIAGGPTDTQYF
clone size: once; J gene: TRBJ1-1; D gene: TRBD1; V gene: TRBV5-1; CDR3 DNA: TGCGCCAGCAGCTGGACAGGCGGGGGCACTGAAGCTTTCTTT; CDR3 protein: CASSWTGGGTEAFF
clone size: NA; J gene: TRBJ2-3; D gene: TRBD2; V gene: TRBV5-1; CDR3 DNA: TGCGCCAGCAGCTCACCTAGCGGGAGCTCAGATACGCAGTATTTT; CDR3 protein: CASSSPSGSSDTQYF
clone size: NA; J gene: TRBJ2-7; D gene: TRBD1; V gene: TRBV13; CDR3 DNA: TGTGCCAGCAGCCCCCCGGGACAGGGGCCCTACGAGCAGTACTTC; CDR3 protein: CASSPPGQGPYEQYF
clone size: NA; J gene: TRBJ2-1; D gene: TRBD2; V gene: TRBV6-1; CDR3 DNA: TGTGCCAGCGAATCGGGGACTAGCGGGGATGAGCAGTTCTTC; CDR3 protein: CASESGTSGDEQFF
clone size: NA; J gene: TRBJ2-1; D gene: TRBD2; V gene: TRBV27; CDR3 DNA: TGTGCCAGCCGTATTCTAGCGGGAGGGCACAATGAGCAGTTCTTC; CDR3 protein: CASRILAGGHNEQFF
clone size: once; J gene: TRBJ2-6; D gene: NA; V gene: TRBV6-1; CDR3 DNA: TGTGCCAGCAGTGAACCCAGGGGCCCTGGGGCCAACGTCCTGACTTTC; CDR3 protein: CASSEPRGPGANVLTF
clone size: once; J gene: TRBJ1-3; D gene: NA; V gene: TRBV7-2; CDR3 DNA: TGTGCCAGCAGCTTAGTGGGGAGCTGGACGGTTCGAAACACCATATATTTT; CDR3 protein: CASSLVGSWTVRNTIYF
clone size: NA; J gene: TRBJ2-1; D gene: TRBD1; V gene: TRBV4-3; CDR3 DNA: TGCGCCAGCAGCCAAAGTGGACAGGGGTACAATGAGCAGTTCTTC; CDR3 protein: CASSQSGQGYNEQFF
clone size: NA; J gene: TRBJ2-2; D gene: NA; V gene: TRBV5-4; CDR3 DNA: TGTGCCAGCAGCCCTCCGGGACGTAACACCGGGGAGCTGTTTTTT; CDR3 protein: CASSPPGRNTGELFF
clone size: NA; J gene: TRBJ2-1; D gene: NA; V gene: TRBV2; CDR3 DNA: TGTGCCAGCAGTGAGGTGGGGCCGTCCTACAATGAGCAGTTCTTC; CDR3 protein: CASSEVGPSYNEQFF
clone size: few; J gene: TRBJ1-5; D gene: NA; V gene: TRBV19; CDR3 DNA: TGTGCCAGCCGATATAGCAATCAGCCCCAGCATTTT; CDR3 protein: CASRYSNQPQHF